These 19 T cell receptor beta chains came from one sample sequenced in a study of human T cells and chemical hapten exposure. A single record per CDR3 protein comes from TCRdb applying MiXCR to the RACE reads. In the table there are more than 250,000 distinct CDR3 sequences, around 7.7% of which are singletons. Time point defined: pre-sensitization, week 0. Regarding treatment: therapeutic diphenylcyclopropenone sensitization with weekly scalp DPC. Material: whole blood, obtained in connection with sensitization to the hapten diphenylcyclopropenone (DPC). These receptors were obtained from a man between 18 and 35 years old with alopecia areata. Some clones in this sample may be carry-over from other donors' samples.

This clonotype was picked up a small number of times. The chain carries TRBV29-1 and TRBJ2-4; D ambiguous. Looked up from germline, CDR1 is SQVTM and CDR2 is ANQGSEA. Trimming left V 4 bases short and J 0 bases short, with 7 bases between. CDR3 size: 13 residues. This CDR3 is CSVGSIAKNIQYF. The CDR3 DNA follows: TGCAGCGTTGGTTCGATAGCCAAAAACATTCAGTACTTC.

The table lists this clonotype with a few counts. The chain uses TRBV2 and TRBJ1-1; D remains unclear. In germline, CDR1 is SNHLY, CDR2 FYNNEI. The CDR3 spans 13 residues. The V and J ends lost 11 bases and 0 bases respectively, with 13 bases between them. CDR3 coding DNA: TGTGCCTTCCGCCCAACAGTGAACACTGAAGCTTTCTTT. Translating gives CAFRPTVNTEAFF. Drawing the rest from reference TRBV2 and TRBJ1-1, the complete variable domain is EPEVTQTPSHQVTQMGQEVILRCVPISNHLYFYWYRQILGQKVEFLVSFYNNEISEKSEIFDDQFSVERPDGSNFTLKIRSTKLEDSAMYFCAFRPTVNTEAFFGQGTRLTVV.

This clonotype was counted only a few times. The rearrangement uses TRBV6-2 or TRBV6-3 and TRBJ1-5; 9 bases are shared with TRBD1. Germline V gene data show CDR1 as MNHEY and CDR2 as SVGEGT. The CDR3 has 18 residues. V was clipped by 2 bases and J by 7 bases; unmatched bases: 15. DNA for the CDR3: TGTGCCAGCAGTTACCCTTTACAACAGGGGGCGAGATGGCAGCCCCAGCATTTT. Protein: CASSYPLQQGARWQPQHF.

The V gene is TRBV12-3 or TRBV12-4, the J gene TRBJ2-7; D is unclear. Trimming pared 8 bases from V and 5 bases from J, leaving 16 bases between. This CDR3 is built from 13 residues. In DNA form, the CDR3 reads TGTGCCAGCCAATACCGCCGGCTCCACGAGCAGTACTTC. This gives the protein CASQYRRLHEQYF.

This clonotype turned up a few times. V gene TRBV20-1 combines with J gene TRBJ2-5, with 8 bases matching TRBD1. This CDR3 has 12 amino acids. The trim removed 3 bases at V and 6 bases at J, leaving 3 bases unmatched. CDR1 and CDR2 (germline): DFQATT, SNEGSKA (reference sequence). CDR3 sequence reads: CSARDRVQTQYF. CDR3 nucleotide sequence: TGCAGTGCTAGGGACAGGGTGCAGACCCAGTACTTC.

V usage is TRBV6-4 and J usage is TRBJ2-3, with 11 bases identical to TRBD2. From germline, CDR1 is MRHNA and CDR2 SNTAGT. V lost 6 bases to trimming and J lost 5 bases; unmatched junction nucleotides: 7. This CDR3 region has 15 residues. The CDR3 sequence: CASSDSGGGRDTQYF. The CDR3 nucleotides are TGTGCCAGCAGCGATAGCGGGGGGGGAAGAGATACGCAGTATTTT.

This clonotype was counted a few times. CDR3 DNA sequence: TGTGCTAGTGGCCCCGTTGATCCGACCTACAATGAGCAGTTCTTC. Amino acid sequence: CASGPVDPTYNEQFF. This chain connects TRBV12-5 to TRBJ2-1, with D unresolved. Germline CDR1 LGHNT, CDR2 FRNRAP. V was clipped by 6 bases and J by 2 bases, with 14 bases between them. The CDR3 sequence is 15 residues long.

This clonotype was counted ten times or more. CDR3 sequence reads: CASSQTIPGQVNYGYTF. The CDR3 DNA reads as TGCGCCAGCAGCCAAACAATTCCGGGACAGGTTAACTATGGCTACACCTTC. The gene calls are TRBV4-1 and TRBJ1-2; 8 positions match TRBD1. V shed 2 bases, J shed 1 base, and the junction held 9 bases outside the gene matches. Germline CDR1 reads MGHRA; CDR2 reads YSYEKL. The CDR3 totals 17 residues.

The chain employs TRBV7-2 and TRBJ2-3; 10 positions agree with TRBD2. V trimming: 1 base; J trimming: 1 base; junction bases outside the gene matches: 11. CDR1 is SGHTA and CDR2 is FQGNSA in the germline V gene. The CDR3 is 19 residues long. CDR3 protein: CASSLVRAALAGGTDTQYF. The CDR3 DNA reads TGTGCCAGCAGCTTAGTGCGGGCCGCCCTAGCGGGGGGCACAGATACGCAGTATTTT.

CDR3 loop: CATRRLTGANTIYF. CDR3 sequence (DNA): TGTGCCACCAGGAGATTGACAGGGGCGAACACCATATATTTT. V is TRBV27 and J is TRBJ1-3; 8 bases align to TRBD1. The CDR3 totals 14 residues. CDR1 and CDR2 (germline): MNHEY, SMNVEV (reference sequence). V dropped 10 bases and J dropped 7; count of bases not matched to a gene: 12.

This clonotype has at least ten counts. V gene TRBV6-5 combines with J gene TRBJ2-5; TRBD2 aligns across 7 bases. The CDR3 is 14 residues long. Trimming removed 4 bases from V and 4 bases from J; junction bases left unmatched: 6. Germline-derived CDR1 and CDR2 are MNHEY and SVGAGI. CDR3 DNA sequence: TGTGCCAGCAGTTTCTCGGGACTACGAGAGACCCAGTACTTC. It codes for CASSFSGLRETQYF.

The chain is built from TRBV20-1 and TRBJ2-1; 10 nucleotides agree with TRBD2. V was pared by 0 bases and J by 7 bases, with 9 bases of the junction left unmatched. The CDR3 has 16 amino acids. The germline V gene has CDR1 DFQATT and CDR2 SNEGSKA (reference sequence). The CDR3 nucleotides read TGCAGTGCTAGAGATCTAGGACTAGCGGTGGAGAATGAGCAGTTCTTC. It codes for CSARDLGLAVENEQFF.

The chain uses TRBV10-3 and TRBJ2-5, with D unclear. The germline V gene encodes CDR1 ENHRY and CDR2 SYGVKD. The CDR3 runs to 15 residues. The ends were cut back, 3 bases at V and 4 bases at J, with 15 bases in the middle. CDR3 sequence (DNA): TGTGCCATCAGTGACCAGGTCCTCGCCCCAGAGACCCAGTACTTC. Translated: CAISDQVLAPETQYF.

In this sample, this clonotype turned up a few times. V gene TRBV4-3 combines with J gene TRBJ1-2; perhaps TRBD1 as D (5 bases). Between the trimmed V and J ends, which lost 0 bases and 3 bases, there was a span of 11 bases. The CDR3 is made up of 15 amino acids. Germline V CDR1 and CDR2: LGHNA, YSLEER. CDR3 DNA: TGCGCCAGCAGCCAAGACTGGGGGACCCACTATGGCTACACCTTC. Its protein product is CASSQDWGTHYGYTF.

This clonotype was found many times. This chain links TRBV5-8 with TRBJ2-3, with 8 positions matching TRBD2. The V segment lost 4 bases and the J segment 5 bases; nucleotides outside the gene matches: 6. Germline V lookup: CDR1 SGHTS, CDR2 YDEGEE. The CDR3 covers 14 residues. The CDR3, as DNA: TGTGCCAGCAGCACCAGGGCGGGGGGAGATACGCAGTATTTT. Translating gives CASSTRAGGDTQYF. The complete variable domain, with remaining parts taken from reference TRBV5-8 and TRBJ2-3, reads EAGVTQSPTHLIKTRGQQATLRCSPISGHTSVYWYQQALGLGLQFLLWYDEGEERNRGNFPPRFSGRQFPNYSSELNVNALELEDSALYLCASSTRAGGDTQYFGPGTRLTVL.

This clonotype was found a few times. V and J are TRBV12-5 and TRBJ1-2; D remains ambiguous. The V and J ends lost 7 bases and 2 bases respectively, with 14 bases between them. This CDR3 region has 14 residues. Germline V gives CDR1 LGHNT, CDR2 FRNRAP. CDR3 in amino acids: CASDKGDLNYGYTF. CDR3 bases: TGTGCTAGTGACAAGGGAGATTTAAACTATGGCTACACCTTC.

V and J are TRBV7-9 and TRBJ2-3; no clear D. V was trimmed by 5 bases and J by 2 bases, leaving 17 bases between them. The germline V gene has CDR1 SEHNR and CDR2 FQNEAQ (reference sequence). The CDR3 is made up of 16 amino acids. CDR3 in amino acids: CASSHPSPFPTDTQYF. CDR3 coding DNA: TGTGCCAGCAGCCACCCTTCACCTTTCCCCACAGATACGCAGTATTTT. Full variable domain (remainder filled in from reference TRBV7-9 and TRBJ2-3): DTGVSQNPRHKITKRGQNVTFRCDPISEHNRLYWYRQTLGQGPEFLTYFQNEAQLEKSRLLSDRFSAERPKGSFSTLEIQRTEQGDSAMYLCASSHPSPFPTDTQYFGPGTRLTVL.

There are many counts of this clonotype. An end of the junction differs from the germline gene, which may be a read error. Written as DNA, the CDR3 is TGCGCCAGCAGCCTTGGCAGGGAAGAGACCCAGTACTTC. Translation gives CASSLGREETQYF. The rearrangement links TRBV28 to TRBJ2-5; tentatively, D is TRBD1 (5 bases). The V gene's germline CDR1 is MDHEN and CDR2 SYDVKM. The CDR3 is 13 residues long.

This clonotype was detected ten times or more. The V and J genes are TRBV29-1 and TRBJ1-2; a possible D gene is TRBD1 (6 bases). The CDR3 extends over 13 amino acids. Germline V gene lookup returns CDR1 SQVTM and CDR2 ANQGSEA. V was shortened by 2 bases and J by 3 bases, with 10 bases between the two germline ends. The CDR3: CSVESGQYYGYTF. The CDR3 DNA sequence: TGCAGCGTTGAAAGCGGACAGTACTATGGCTACACCTTC.